This T cell receptor beta chain was sequenced during a study of blood T cell repertoires in COVID-19. Across the study: Samples representing acute and convalescent COVID-19 were sourced from the United States, Italy and Spain.

The V end was cut by 4 bases, the J end by 3 bases, with 13 bases between. This CDR3 spans 15 amino acids. Germline V lookup: CDR1 SGHRS, CDR2 YFSETQ. This clone was recorded only once. Per the authors' pipeline: Estimates of nucleated cell counts were drawn from the amplification of reference gene primers. Using immunoSEQ multiplex PCR, the repertoire was profiled, and TCRdb retains in-frame clones only, with some absent. That table gives V, J and clone size, and the DNA gave D and trimming. This sample has 60,000 to 90,000 clones, with roughly 90% found just once. Sequencing was done on a sample of peripheral blood. The origin of this receptor is a human donor in a cohort sampled during active COVID-19. This chain connects TRBV5-1 to TRBJ1-4, with D unclear. The CDR3 DNA reads as TGCGCCAGCAGCCGTTCAGGTCAGGCTAATGAAAAACTGTTTTTT. It specifies CASSRSGQANEKLFF.